Listed below are T cell receptor beta chains from one sample, sequenced in a study of T-cell memory formation after mild COVID-19. TCRdb ran MiXCR on the 5' RACE reads and lists one entry per CDR3 protein. The sample yields roughly 560,000 distinct CDR3 sequences, roughly 22% seen once. Sequenced input: PBMCs or a T cell subset sorted from them (not recorded which). The receptors originated from an adult woman who had mild COVID-19 (a few samples of this study predate the infection). Cell type and time point are not known. The CDR3 runs from the conserved cysteine through the conserved F or W. The D gene is left open where the match is weak. Clone size is stated in some rows and not others, as once, few, many or a class when expanded.

clone_size | j_call | d_call | v_call | cdr3_nt | cdr3_aa
- | TRBJ1-1 | - | TRBV6-5 | TGTGCCAGCAGTTACAGAGGTTCTGAAGCTTTCTTT | CASSYRGSEAFF
- | TRBJ1-1 | - | TRBV12-3/TRBV12-4 | TGTGCCAGCAGTTTTTTAGGGGGGGCAGCTTTCTTT | CASSFLGGAAFF
- | TRBJ2-2 | - | TRBV5-1 | TGCGCCAGCAGTTCCGGGGGGCCGAACACCGGGGAGCTGTTTTTT | CASSSGGPNTGELFF
few | TRBJ2-6 | - | TRBV5-1 | TGCGCCAGCAGCCCCCCGGGGGCAAGCTCTGGGGCCAACGTCCTGACTTTC | CASSPPGASSGANVLTF
few | TRBJ1-2 | - | TRBV12-3/TRBV12-4 | TGTGCCAGCAGAGGAGGCCCGGACTATGGCTACACCTTC | CASRGGPDYGYTF
few | TRBJ2-7 | - | TRBV11-2 | TGTGCCAGCAGCTTACCCGGACCGGCTACCTACGAGCAGTACTTC | CASSLPGPATYEQYF
- | TRBJ2-1 | - | TRBV27 | TGTGCCAGCAAGGAGGGTTTCGAGCAGTTCTTC | CASKEGFEQFF
- | TRBJ1-2 | - | TRBV11-2 | TGTGCCAGCAGCTCGCCATTAGGGGGGGACTATGGCTACACCTTC | CASSSPLGGDYGYTF
- | TRBJ2-2 | - | TRBV12-3/TRBV12-4 | TGTGCCAGCAGTTTATCTTTAGGGGTGGCGAACACCGGGGAGCTGTTTTTT | CASSLSLGVANTGELFF
- | TRBJ1-2 | - | TRBV19 | TGTGCCAGTAGTACCTTATATGTAGACAGGTCGGTCTATGGCTACACCTTC | CASSTLYVDRSVYGYTF
many | TRBJ2-2 | - | TRBV5-1 | TGCGCCAGCAGCTTGGCTCCCACCCTAGCAGGCTACACCGGGGAGCTGTTTTTT | CASSLAPTLAGYTGELFF
- | TRBJ2-1 | TRBD2 | TRBV20-1 | TGCAGTGGGACACGTACTAGCGGGGGGGCAAATGAGCAGTTCTTC | CSGTRTSGGANEQFF
few | TRBJ1-1 | - | TRBV4-3 | TGCGCCAGCAGCCAAGATGAAGTGGGGACGGAAGCTTTCTTT | CASSQDEVGTEAFF
- | TRBJ2-7 | - | TRBV20-1 | TGCAGTGTTTCCCCTAGGGCCTACGAGCAGTACTTC | CSVSPRAYEQYF
- | TRBJ1-1 | - | TRBV30 | TGTGCCTGGAGTGTAAAGGCAGGGGTACGGAACACTGAAGCTTTCTTT | CAWSVKAGVRNTEAFF
few | TRBJ2-7 | - | TRBV6-2/TRBV6-3 | TGTGCCAGCATGGGACTCCCCGGCCCCTACGAGCAGTACTTC | CASMGLPGPYEQYF
few | TRBJ2-6 | - | TRBV12-3/TRBV12-4 | TGTGCCAGCAGTTCCCGGACGGGACTGGTACTCTCTGGGGCCAACGTCCTGACTTTC | CASSSRTGLVLSGANVLTF
few | TRBJ2-1 | - | TRBV7-6 | TGTGCCAGCAGCTTAGGTTTAGCCCTCCCGTACAATGAGCAGTTCTTC | CASSLGLALPYNEQFF
many | TRBJ1-5 | TRBD1 | TRBV20-1 | TGCAGTGCTAGAGATCGGAGACAGGGGTATAGCAATCAGCCCCAGCATTTT | CSARDRRQGYSNQPQHF
few | TRBJ2-1 | TRBD2 | TRBV29-1 | TGCAGCGTTGAGTCCGAGACTAGCGGGAGGAGGACCCAGCGGTACAATGAGCAGTTCTTC | CSVESETSGRRTQRYNEQFF
- | TRBJ1-1 | - | TRBV5-6 | TGTGCCAGCAGCTTGGGTCCGAGCGGTGAAGCTTTCTTT | CASSLGPSGEAFF
- | TRBJ2-1 | - | TRBV20-1 | TGCAGTGCTGCCTCCGAGGGTTACTACAATGAGCAGTTCTTC | CSAASEGYYNEQFF
- | TRBJ1-1 | - | TRBV2 | TGTGCCAGCAGTGAGAGGTGGAGCACTGAAGCTTTCTTT | CASSERWSTEAFF
- | TRBJ2-3 | - | TRBV7-9 | TGTGCCAGCAGCCCCCGAGCGGGACAGGTTTCTGGTACGCAGTATTTT | CASSPRAGQVSGTQYF
few | TRBJ1-1 | - | TRBV7-8 | TGTGCCAGCAGTATTCACGGGGGTGAAGCTTTCTTT | CASSIHGGEAFF
few | TRBJ2-2 | TRBD1 | TRBV29-1 | TGCAGCGTTCACAGGACAGGGCAGGGCACCGGGGAGCTGTTTTTT | CSVHRTGQGTGELFF
few | TRBJ1-6 | - | TRBV20-1 | TGCAGTGCGGAAAATACAGGGAGCTCCTATAATTCACCCCTCCACTTT | CSAENTGSSYNSPLHF
- | TRBJ2-2 | - | TRBV30 | TGTGCCTGGCGGGGTTTTACGGACACCGGGGAGCTGTTTTTT | CAWRGFTDTGELFF
- | TRBJ2-7 | - | TRBV6-1 | TGTGCCAGCAGGGCTTGGGGGATCAACGAGCAGTACTTC | CASRAWGINEQYF
few | TRBJ1-5 | - | TRBV27 | TGTGCCAGCAGTCCCAGGGGATTTACCAATCAGCCCCAGCATTTT | CASSPRGFTNQPQHF
- | TRBJ1-2 | TRBD1 | TRBV5-1 | TGCGCCAGCAGCTTCGGGACAGGGGATCACACCTTC | CASSFGTGDHTF
- | TRBJ2-7 | - | TRBV5-1 | TGCGCCAGCAGCTTGCGGTCAGGGGCAGTATACGAGCAGTACTTC | CASSLRSGAVYEQYF
few | TRBJ1-2 | - | TRBV7-9 | TGTGCCAGCAGCTTAGACGCAGGGTCGAGTGGCTACACCTTC | CASSLDAGSSGYTF
- | TRBJ2-1 | - | TRBV4-1 | TGCGCCAGCAGCCAACCCCTCATCAATGAGCAGTTCTTC | CASSQPLINEQFF
few | TRBJ2-6 | TRBD1 | TRBV12-3/TRBV12-4 | TGTGCCAGCAGTTTTTCACGACAGGGGACCCTCGTGGCCAACGTCCTGACTTTC | CASSFSRQGTLVANVLTF
few | TRBJ2-5 | TRBD2 | TRBV7-9 | TGTGCCAGCAGCTTGGGTGCGGGAGGCAAACAAGAGACCCAGTACTTC | CASSLGAGGKQETQYF
many | TRBJ2-7 | - | TRBV20-1 | TGCAGTGCTAGAGATCGATCCGGGGTCTTCTACGAGCAGTACTTC | CSARDRSGVFYEQYF
- | TRBJ2-3 | TRBD1 | TRBV18 | TGTGCCAGCTCTTCCCGAGACAGGGGCCCAGATACGCAGTATTTT | CASSSRDRGPDTQYF
- | TRBJ2-1 | TRBD2 | TRBV12-3/TRBV12-4 | TGTGCCAGCGGATTAGCGGGGCCTCAGGATGAGCAGTTCTTC | CASGLAGPQDEQFF
- | TRBJ2-3 | TRBD2 | TRBV12-3/TRBV12-4 | TGTGCCAGCAGTGTATCGGGACTAGCGGACCCCACAGATACGCAGTATTTT | CASSVSGLADPTDTQYF
- | TRBJ1-2 | TRBD1 | TRBV7-6 | TGTGCCAGCAGCTTGGCAACAGGGGGTAACGGCTACACCTTC | CASSLATGGNGYTF
- | TRBJ2-1 | TRBD2 | TRBV10-3 | TGTGCCATCAGTGAGTCTAGCGGGGGGTACAATGAGCAGTTCTTC | CAISESSGGYNEQFF
few | TRBJ2-1 | TRBD2 | TRBV7-9 | TGTGCCAGCGGACTAGCGGGGGTCTACAATGAGCAGTTCTTC | CASGLAGVYNEQFF
- | TRBJ1-6 | TRBD1 | TRBV18 | TGTGCCAGCTCTCCGGGACAGGGGTCACCCCTCCACTTT | CASSPGQGSPLHF
few | TRBJ2-5 | TRBD2 | TRBV6-5 | TGTGCCAGCAGTTACTCGGCCAGGACTAGCGTAGAAGAGACCCAGTACTTC | CASSYSARTSVEETQYF
- | TRBJ1-2 | - | TRBV5-6 | TGTGCCAGCAGCTTGGCCCAGGGGTTCTATGGCTACACCTTC | CASSLAQGFYGYTF
- | TRBJ2-3 | - | TRBV24-1 | TGTGCCACCAGTGATAGGAAAAGGGATGAGACAGATACGCAGTATTTT | CATSDRKRDETDTQYF
- | TRBJ2-1 | - | TRBV6-1 | TGTGCCAGCAGTGAAGTGGAGGGGGTGGATGAGCAGTTCTTC | CASSEVEGVDEQFF
many | TRBJ2-2 | - | TRBV12-3/TRBV12-4 | TGTGCCAGCAGATTATCAAGCGCCGGGGAGCTGTTTTTT | CASRLSSAGELFF